This T cell receptor beta chain was profiled in a study of blood T cell repertoires in COVID-19. Study as a whole: PBMCs, B-cell-depleted T cells, or T cells were the source of the cDNA or gDNA that made up the material.

In the original workflow: Nucleated cell number was recorded as an estimate derived from reference gene primer amplification. The table came from immunoSEQ multiplex PCR; TCRdb's copy has only in-frame clones and leaves some out. The V and J calls and clone size are taken from that table; D and trimming were inferred from the DNA. Altogether about 250,000 clones are present, 80% to 90% being singletons, with the ten largest covering under 8%. With V trimmed by 2 bases and J by 5 bases, 13 bases remained unmatched. CDR3 length equals 18 residues. Germline-derived CDR1 and CDR2 are PRHDT and FYEKMQ (reference sequence). Everyone who took part was roughly 18 to 89 years old, and they came from about 25 US areas. Participants had their cohort set by participant-reported clinical history.

The chain is built from TRBV13 and TRBJ2-2, with TRBD1 identical over 8 bases. This clonotype was obtained from a woman aged 45-65 years who had been exposed to COVID-19. The sample taken for sequencing was PBMCs or T cells enriched from blood (not recorded which). The CDR3 reads CASSLSAFLGQATGELFF. CDR3 nucleotide sequence: TGTGCCAGCAGCTTATCCGCCTTCCTGGGACAGGCAACCGGGGAGCTGTTTTTT. Looking up the rest from reference TRBV13 and TRBJ2-2 gives the full variable domain: AAGVIQSPRHLIKEKRETATLKCYPIPRHDTVYWYQQGPGQDPQFLISFYEKMQSDKGSIPDRFSAQQFSDYHSELNMSSLELGDSALYFCASSLSAFLGQATGELFFGEGSRLTVL.